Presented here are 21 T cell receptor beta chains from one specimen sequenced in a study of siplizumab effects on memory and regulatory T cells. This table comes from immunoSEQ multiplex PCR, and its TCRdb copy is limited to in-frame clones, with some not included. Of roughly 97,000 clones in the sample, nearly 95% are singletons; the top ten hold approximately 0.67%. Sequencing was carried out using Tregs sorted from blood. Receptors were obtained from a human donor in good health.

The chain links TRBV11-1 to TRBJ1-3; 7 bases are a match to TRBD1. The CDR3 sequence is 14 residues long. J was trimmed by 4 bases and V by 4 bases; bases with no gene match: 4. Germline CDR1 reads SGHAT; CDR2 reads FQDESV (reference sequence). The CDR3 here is CASSSPGQGNTIYF. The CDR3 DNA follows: TGTGCCAGCAGCTCGCCGGGACAGGGAAACACCATATATTTT.

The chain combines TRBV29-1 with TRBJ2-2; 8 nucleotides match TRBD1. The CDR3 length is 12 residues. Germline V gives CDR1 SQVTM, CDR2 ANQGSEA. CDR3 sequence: CQDRVNTGELFF. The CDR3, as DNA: TGCCAGGACAGGGTTAACACCGGGGAGCTGTTTTTT.

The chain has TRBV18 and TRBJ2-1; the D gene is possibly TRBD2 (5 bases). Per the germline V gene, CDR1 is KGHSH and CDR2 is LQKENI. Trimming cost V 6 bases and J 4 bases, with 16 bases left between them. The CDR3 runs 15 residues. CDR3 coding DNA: TGTGCCAGCTCCCCGGAGGACGGAAGATACAATGAGCAGTTCTTC. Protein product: CASSPEDGRYNEQFF.

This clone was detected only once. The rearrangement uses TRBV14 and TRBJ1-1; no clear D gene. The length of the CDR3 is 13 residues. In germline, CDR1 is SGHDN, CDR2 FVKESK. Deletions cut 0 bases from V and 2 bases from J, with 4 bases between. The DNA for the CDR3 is TGTGCCAGCAGCCAAGAGGACAACACTGAAGCTTTCTTT. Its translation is CASSQEDNTEAFF. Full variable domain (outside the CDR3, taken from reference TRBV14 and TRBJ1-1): EAGVTQFPSHSVIEKGQTVTLRCDPISGHDNLYWYRRVMGKEIKFLLHFVKESKQDESGMPNNRFLAERTGGTYSTLKVQPAELEDSGVYFCASSQEDNTEAFFGQGTRLTVV.

The CDR3 region is CASSLSTLDQPQHF. The DNA for the CDR3 is TGTGCCAGCTCACTCTCTACCCTAGATCAGCCCCAGCATTTT. The rearrangement joins TRBV18 to TRBJ1-5; D gene ambiguous. The CDR3 is made up of 14 amino acids. Looked up from germline, CDR1 is KGHSH and CDR2 is LQKENI. The V gene lost 4 bases and the J gene lost 5 bases, with 12 bases spanning the gap.

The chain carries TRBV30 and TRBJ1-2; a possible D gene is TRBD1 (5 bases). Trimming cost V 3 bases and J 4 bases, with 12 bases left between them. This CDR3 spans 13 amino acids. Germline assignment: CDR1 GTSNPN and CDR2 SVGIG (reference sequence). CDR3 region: CAWSASDSYGYTF. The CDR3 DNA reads TGTGCCTGGAGCGCCTCCGACAGCTATGGCTACACCTTC. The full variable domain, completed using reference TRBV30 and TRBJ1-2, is SQTIHQWPATLVQPVGSPLSLECTVEGTSNPNLYWYRQAAGRGLQLLFYSVGIGQISSEVPQNLSASRPQDRQFILSSKKLLLSDSGFYLCAWSASDSYGYTFGSGTRLTVV.

In DNA form, the CDR3 reads TGTGCCACTTCCCGGGGGCGCGTAGATACGCAGTATTTT. Protein product: CATSRGRVDTQYF. The rearrangement uses TRBV7-9 and TRBJ2-3, with D perhaps given as TRBD1 or TRBD2 (6 bases each). Per the germline V gene, CDR1 is SEHNR and CDR2 is FQNEAQ (reference sequence). The V end was cut by 10 bases, the J end by 5 bases, with 16 bases between. This CDR3 has 13 amino acids.

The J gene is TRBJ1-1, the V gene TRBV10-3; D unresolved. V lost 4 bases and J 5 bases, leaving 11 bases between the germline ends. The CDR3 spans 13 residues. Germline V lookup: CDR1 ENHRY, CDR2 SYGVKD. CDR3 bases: TGTGCCATCAGTGTCCTCAGAGAGACTGAAGCTTTCTTT. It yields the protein CAISVLRETEAFF.

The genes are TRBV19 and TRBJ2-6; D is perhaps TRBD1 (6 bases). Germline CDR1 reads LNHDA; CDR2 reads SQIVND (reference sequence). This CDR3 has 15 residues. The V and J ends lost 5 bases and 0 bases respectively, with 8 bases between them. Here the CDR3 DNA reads TGTGCCAGTAGTGGACAGAGCTCTGGGGCCAACGTCCTGACTTTC. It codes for CASSGQSSGANVLTF.

The CDR3 region has the DNA TGTGCCAGCAGCTTGGGCCCGGCTACATACAATGAGCAGTTCTTC. This gives the protein CASSLGPATYNEQFF. J is TRBJ2-1 and V is TRBV5-4, with D uncertain. CDR1 is SGHNT, CDR2 YYREEE, per germline (reference sequence). The CDR3 contains 15 residues. V lost 0 bases and J 4 bases, leaving 11 bases between the germline ends.

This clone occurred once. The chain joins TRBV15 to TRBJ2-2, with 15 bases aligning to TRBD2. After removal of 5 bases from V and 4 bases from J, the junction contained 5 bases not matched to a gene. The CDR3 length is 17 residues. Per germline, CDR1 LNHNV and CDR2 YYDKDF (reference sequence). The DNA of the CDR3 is TGTGCCACCAGCGGACTAGCGGGGGGGCCGAGCACCGGGGAGCTGTTTTTT. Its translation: CATSGLAGGPSTGELFF.

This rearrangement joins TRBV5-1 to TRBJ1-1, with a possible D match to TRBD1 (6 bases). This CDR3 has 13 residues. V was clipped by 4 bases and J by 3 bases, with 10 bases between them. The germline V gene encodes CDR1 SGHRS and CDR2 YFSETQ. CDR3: CASSRGAHTEAFF. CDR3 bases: TGCGCCAGCAGCAGGGGGGCTCACACTGAAGCTTTCTTT.

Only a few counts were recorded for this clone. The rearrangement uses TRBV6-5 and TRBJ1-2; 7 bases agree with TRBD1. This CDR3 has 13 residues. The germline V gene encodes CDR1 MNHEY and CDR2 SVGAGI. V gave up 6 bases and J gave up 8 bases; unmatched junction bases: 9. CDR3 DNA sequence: TGTGCCAGCAGAGAAACAGGGGCGGGGGGCTACACCTTC. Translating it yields CASRETGAGGYTF.

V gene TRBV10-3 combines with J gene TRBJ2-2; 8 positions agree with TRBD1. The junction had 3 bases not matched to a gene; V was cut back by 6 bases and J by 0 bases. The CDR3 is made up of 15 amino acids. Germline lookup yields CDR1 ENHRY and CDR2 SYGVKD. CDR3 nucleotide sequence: TGTGCCATCAGGAAGGACAGGGCGAACACCGGGGAGCTGTTTTTT. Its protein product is CAIRKDRANTGELFF.

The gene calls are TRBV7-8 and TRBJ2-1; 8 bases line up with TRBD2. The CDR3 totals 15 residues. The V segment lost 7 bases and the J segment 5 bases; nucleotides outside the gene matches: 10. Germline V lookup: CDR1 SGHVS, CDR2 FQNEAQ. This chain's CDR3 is CASNPRASGHNEQFF. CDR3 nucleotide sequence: TGTGCCAGCAACCCAAGGGCTAGCGGGCACAATGAGCAGTTCTTC.

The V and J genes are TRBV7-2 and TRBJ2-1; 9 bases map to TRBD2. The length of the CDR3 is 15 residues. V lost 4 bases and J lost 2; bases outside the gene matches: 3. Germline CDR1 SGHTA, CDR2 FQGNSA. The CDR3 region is CASSSSGTPYNEQFF. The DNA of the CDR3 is TGTGCCAGCAGCTCTAGCGGGACCCCCTACAATGAGCAGTTCTTC.

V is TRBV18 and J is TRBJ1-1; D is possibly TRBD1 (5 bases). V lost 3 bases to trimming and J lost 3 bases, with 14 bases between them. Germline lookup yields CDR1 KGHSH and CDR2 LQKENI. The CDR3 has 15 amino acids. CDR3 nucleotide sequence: TGTGCCAGCTCACCCCCCGCGGGGGGGTACACTGAAGCTTTCTTT. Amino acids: CASSPPAGGYTEAFF.

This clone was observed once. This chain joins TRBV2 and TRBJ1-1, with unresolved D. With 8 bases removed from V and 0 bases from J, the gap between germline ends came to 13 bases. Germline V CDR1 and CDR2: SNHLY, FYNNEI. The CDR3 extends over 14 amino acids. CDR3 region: CASQRTRMNTEAFF. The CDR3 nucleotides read TGTGCCAGCCAACGGACGCGGATGAACACTGAAGCTTTCTTT. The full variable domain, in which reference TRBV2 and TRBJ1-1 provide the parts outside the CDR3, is EPEVTQTPSHQVTQMGQEVILRCVPISNHLYFYWYRQILGQKVEFLVSFYNNEISEKSEIFDDQFSVERPDGSNFTLKIRSTKLEDSAMYFCASQRTRMNTEAFFGQGTRLTVV.

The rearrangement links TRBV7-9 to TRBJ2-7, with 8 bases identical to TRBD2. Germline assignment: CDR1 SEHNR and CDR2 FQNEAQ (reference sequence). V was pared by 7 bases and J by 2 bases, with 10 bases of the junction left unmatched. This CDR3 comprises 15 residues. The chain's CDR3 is CASNKPGGLAYEQYF. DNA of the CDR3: TGTGCCAGCAACAAACCCGGGGGACTAGCCTACGAGCAGTACTTC.

CDR3 in amino acids: CSVDRGLRYGYTF. The CDR3 DNA reads TGCAGCGTTGATCGGGGGCTTCGCTATGGCTACACCTTC. The chain carries TRBV29-1 and TRBJ1-2, with D perhaps TRBD1 (6 bases). Trimming stripped 3 bases from V and 4 bases from J, with 12 bases between. CDR3 size: 13 residues. Germline V gene lookup returns CDR1 SQVTM and CDR2 ANQGSEA.

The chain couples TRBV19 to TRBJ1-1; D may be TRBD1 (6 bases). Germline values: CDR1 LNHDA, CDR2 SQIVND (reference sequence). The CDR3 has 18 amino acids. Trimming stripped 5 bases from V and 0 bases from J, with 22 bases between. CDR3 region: CASSPLSQSTGLNTEAFF. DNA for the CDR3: TGTGCCAGTAGTCCCCTCTCCCAATCGACAGGACTGAACACTGAAGCTTTCTTT. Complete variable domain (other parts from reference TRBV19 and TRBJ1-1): DGGITQSPKYLFRKEGQNVTLSCEQNLNHDAMYWYRQDPGQGLRLIYYSQIVNDFQKGDIAEGYSVSREKKESFPLTVTSAQKNPTAFYLCASSPLSQSTGLNTEAFFGQGTRLTVV.